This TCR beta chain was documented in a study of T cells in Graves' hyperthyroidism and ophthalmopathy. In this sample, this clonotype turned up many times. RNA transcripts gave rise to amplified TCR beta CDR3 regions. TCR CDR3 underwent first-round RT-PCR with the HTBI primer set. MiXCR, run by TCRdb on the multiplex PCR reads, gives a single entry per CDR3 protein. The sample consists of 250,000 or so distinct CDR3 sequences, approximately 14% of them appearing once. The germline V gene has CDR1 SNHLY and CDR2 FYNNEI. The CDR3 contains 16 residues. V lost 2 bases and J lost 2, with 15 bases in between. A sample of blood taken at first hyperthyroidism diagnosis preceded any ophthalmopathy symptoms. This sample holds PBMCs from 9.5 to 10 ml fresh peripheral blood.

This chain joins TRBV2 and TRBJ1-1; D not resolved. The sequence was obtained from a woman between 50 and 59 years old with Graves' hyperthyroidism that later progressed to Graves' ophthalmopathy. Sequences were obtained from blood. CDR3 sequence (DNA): TGTGCCAGCAGTGAATGGGTAGGCACTTTAAACACTGAAGCTTTCTTT. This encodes CASSEWVGTLNTEAFF.